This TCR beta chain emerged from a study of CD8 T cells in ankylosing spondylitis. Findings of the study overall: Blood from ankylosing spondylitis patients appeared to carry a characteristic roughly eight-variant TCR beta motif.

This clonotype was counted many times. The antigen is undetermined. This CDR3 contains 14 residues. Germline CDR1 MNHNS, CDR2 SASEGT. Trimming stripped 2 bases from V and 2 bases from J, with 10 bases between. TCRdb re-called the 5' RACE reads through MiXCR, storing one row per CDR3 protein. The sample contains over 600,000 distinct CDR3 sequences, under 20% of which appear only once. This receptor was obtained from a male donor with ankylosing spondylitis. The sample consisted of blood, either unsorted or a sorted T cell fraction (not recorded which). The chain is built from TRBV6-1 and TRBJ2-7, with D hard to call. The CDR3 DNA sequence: TGTGCCAGCAGTGAACTGGCAGAAACCTACGAGCAGTACTTC. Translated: CASSELAETYEQYF.